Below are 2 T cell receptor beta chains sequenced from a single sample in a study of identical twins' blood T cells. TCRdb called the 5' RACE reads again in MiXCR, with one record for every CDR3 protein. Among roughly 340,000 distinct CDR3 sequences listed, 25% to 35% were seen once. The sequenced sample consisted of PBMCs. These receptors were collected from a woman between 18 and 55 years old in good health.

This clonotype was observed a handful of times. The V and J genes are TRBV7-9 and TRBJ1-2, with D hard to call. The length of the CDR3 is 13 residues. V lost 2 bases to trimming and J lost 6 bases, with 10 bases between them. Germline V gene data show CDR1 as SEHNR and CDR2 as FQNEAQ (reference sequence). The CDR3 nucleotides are TGTGCCAGCAGCTTATCGGGTAGCGATGGCTACACCTTC. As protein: CASSLSGSDGYTF.

In nucleotides, the CDR3 is TGCAGTGCTAGTAACGGGGTCGGGCAGCCCCAGCATTTT. This translates into CSASNGVGQPQHF. V usage is TRBV20-1 and J usage is TRBJ1-5; D gene unclear. V lost 3 bases and J 7 bases, leaving 13 bases between the germline ends. The CDR3 runs to 13 residues. The germline V gene has CDR1 DFQATT and CDR2 SNEGSKA (reference sequence).